This entry is about one T cell receptor (beta chain). Its cognate antigen is unknown. These data are taken from a study of blood T cells in healthy people across ages. Findings and limits, study-wide: Researchers judged that diversity estimates from one million T cells fell short of true values. Researchers report that TCR beta diversity correlated strongly with naive T cell percentage.

The total RNA that was extracted per sample amounted to at least 5 micrograms. A sample-barcoded 5' primer and a J-beta primer mix were used in a second PCR of about 7 to 12 cycles. TCRdb itself ran the 5' RACE reads through MiXCR, one entry per CDR3 protein. The sample gives 660,000 or so distinct CDR3 sequences, roughly 50% of which show up once; approximately 40% is in the top ten. The CDR3 sequence is 11 residues long. The V end was cut by 8 bases, the J end by 2 bases, with 9 bases between. Germline values: CDR1 SQVTM, CDR2 ANQGSEA. The origin of this receptor is a man aged 55 to 70 in good health. J is TRBJ2-5 and V is TRBV29-1; D is possibly TRBD2 (6 bases). The sequencing input was blood. The CDR3 sequence is CSRREQETQYF. The CDR3 coding sequence is TGCAGCAGACGGGAGCAAGAGACCCAGTACTTC.